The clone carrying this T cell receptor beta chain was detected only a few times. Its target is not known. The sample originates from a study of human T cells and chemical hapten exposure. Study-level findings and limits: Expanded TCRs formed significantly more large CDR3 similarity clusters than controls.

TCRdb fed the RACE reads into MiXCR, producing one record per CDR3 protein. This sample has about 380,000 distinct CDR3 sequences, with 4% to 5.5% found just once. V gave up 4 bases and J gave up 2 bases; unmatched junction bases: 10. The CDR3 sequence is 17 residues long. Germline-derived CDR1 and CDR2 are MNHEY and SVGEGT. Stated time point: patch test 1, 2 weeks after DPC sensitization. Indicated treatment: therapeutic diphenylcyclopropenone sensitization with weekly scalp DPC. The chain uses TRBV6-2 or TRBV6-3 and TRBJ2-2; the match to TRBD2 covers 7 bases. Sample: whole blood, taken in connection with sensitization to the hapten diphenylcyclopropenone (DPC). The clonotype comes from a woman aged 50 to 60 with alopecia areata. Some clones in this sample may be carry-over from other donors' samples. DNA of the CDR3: TGTGCCAGCAGTTCGATACCGGGACTAACAAACACCGGGGAGCTGTTTTTT. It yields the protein CASSSIPGLTNTGELFF.